Shown below are 27 T cell receptor beta chains from a single sample sequenced in a study of glioma-infiltrating T cells. TCR alpha and beta CDR3 regions were amplified from RNA using iRepertoire nested multiplex PCR. TCRdb passed the multiplex PCR reads through MiXCR, listing each CDR3 protein once. The profile shows 150,000 to 200,000 distinct CDR3 sequences, about 31% of them singletons. The sample was glioma tissue, nonneoplastic brain tissue, or PBMCs (not recorded which). The receptor source for this set is a human donor with low-grade glioma or glioblastoma, undergoing nonglioma brain surgery, or in good health (not recorded which).

V is TRBV2 and J is TRBJ1-1; D remains unclear. Germline V gene lookup returns CDR1 SNHLY and CDR2 FYNNEI. The length of the CDR3 is 17 residues. The germline V and J ends were trimmed by 3 bases and 3 bases, with 20 bases remaining between them. In DNA, the CDR3 is TGTGCCAGCAGTGAGCCCTTCGGGTTTGTCATGGACACTGAAGCTTTCTTT. Translation gives CASSEPFGFVMDTEAFF. The full variable domain, its missing parts supplied by reference TRBV2 and TRBJ1-1, is EPEVTQTPSHQVTQMGQEVILRCVPISNHLYFYWYRQILGQKVEFLVSFYNNEISEKSEIFDDQFSVERPDGSNFTLKIRSTKLEDSAMYFCASSEPFGFVMDTEAFFGQGTRLTVV.

This clonotype was detected ten times or more. This rearrangement joins TRBV7-2 to TRBJ2-7; TRBD1 matches 9 bases. J was trimmed by 1 base and V by 4 bases; bases with no gene match: 5. The CDR3 extends over 15 amino acids. CDR1 SGHTA and CDR2 FQGNSA come from the germline V gene. The CDR3 spells CASSSHRGRSYEQYF. CDR3 sequence (DNA): TGTGCCAGCAGCTCGCACAGGGGGCGGTCCTACGAGCAGTACTTC.

As for this clonotype: The conserved final phenylalanine or tryptophan is absent from the CDR3, which likely points to a read error. Because the CDR3's place on the DNA is in doubt, the DNA is left out and the CDR3 is given as listed by TCRdb. The chain combines TRBV7-2 with TRBJ1-1. Counting both end residues, the CDR3 totals 14 amino acids. Germline V gene sequence: CDR1 SGHTA, CDR2 FQGNSA. The CDR3 sequence: CASSLCGVSPLDPI.

This clonotype was seen more than once but under ten times. The chain is built from TRBV12-3 or TRBV12-4 and TRBJ2-1; D perhaps matches TRBD1 (6 bases). This CDR3 is built from 13 residues. Trimming pared 5 bases from V and 11 bases from J, leaving 16 bases between. In DNA, the CDR3 is TGTGCCAGCAGTCCTCTCCGGCAGGGGCAGCAGTTCTTC. Its protein product is CASSPLRQGQQFF.

Details on this clonotype: This could be a read error, since a much larger clone is one nucleotide away. The rearrangement links TRBV29-1 to TRBJ1-1, with 7 bases matching TRBD1. The CDR3 totals 12 residues. The V gene's germline CDR1 is SQVTM and CDR2 ANQGSEA. The ends lost 5 bases at V and 7 bases at J; junction bases unmatched: 7. Here the CDR3 DNA reads TGCAGCGTTTTGACAGGGCGCATTGAAGCTTTCTTT. The encoded protein is CSVLTGRIEAFF.

This sequence joins TRBV20-1 and TRBJ2-7, with 11 bases that match TRBD2. Germline assignment: CDR1 DFQATT and CDR2 SNEGSKA (reference sequence). This CDR3 comprises 17 residues. The CDR3 protein is CSSYRGQPGLADYEQYF. CDR3 DNA: TGCAGCTCCTACAGGGGGCAGCCGGGACTAGCGGACTACGAGCAGTACTTC.

This clonotype occurred many times. The V and J genes are TRBV4-3 and TRBJ2-7; 10 nucleotides agree with TRBD2. Germline V gene sequence: CDR1 LGHNA, CDR2 YSLEER. The CDR3 is 15 amino acids. With V trimmed by 5 bases and J by 0 bases, 4 bases remained unmatched. CDR3 residues: CASSASSGSSYEQYF. CDR3 coding DNA: TGCGCCAGCAGCGCCTCTAGCGGGAGCTCCTACGAGCAGTACTTC.

The chain links TRBV3-1 to TRBJ2-3; TRBD2 might be the D (6 bases). The CDR3 runs to 13 residues. Germline V gene lookup returns CDR1 LGHDT and CDR2 YNNKEL (reference sequence). The V end lost 1 base, the J end lost 4 bases, and 6 bases lay between the germline ends. CDR3 sequence reads: CASSQAGADTQYF. The CDR3 DNA follows: TGTGCCAGCAGCCAAGCGGGAGCAGATACGCAGTATTTT.

The chain employs TRBV30 and TRBJ1-5; no firm D call. The V and J ends lost 0 bases and 5 bases respectively, with 5 bases between them. Germline assignment: CDR1 GTSNPN and CDR2 SVGIG (reference sequence). CDR3 length: 12 amino acids. CDR3 in amino acids: CAWSVDDQPQHF. In DNA form, the CDR3 reads TGTGCCTGGAGTGTAGACGATCAGCCCCAGCATTTT.

This chain links TRBV20-1 with TRBJ2-1; 7 nucleotides agree with TRBD2. Germline V lookup: CDR1 DFQATT, CDR2 SNEGSKA (reference sequence). The junction had 10 bases not matched to a gene; V was cut back by 0 bases and J by 8 bases. The CDR3 has 15 amino acids. The CDR3 protein is CSARDHLAEEDEQFF. In DNA form, the CDR3 reads TGCAGTGCTAGAGACCATCTAGCGGAGGAGGATGAGCAGTTCTTC.

Notes on this clonotype: Just one base apart from a much larger clone, this may be a read error. The chain links TRBV6-6 to TRBJ2-1; the match to TRBD1 covers 9 bases. V gave up 1 base and J gave up 12 bases; unmatched junction bases: 13. This CDR3 spans 16 amino acids. CDR1 and CDR2 (germline): MNHNY, SVGAGI (reference sequence). The CDR3 sequence: CASSYLAGTGNSTQFF. The CDR3 DNA reads as TGTGCCAGCAGTTACTTAGCCGGGACAGGGAATTCGACGCAGTTCTTC.

This clonotype was counted ten times or more. The chain is built from TRBV7-2 and TRBJ1-5; tentatively, D is TRBD1 (6 bases). Germline loops: CDR1 SGHTA, CDR2 FQGNSA. Between the trimmed V and J ends, which lost 5 bases and 11 bases, there was a span of 19 bases. CDR3 size: 14 residues. The CDR3 sequence is CASSPGDLAESQHF. Here the CDR3 DNA reads TGTGCCAGCAGCCCAGGGGACCTGGCAGAGTCCCAGCATTTT.

This clonotype was counted at least ten times. The V call is TRBV18, the J call TRBJ1-3; 9 positions agree with TRBD1. Germline CDR1 KGHSH, CDR2 LQKENI. Germline trimming cut 3 bases from V and 0 bases from J; bases unmatched to any gene: 12. The CDR3 runs 19 residues. CDR3: CASSPVQGALFSSGNTIYF. The CDR3 DNA reads as TGTGCCAGCTCACCCGTACAGGGGGCCTTATTCAGCTCTGGAAACACCATATATTTT.

The chain recombines TRBV29-1 with TRBJ2-5, with D tentatively TRBD1 (6 bases). Germline V gives CDR1 SQVTM, CDR2 ANQGSEA. V shed 4 bases and J shed 2 bases, with 17 bases lying between them. CDR3 length: 15 amino acids. The CDR3 DNA reads TGCAGCGTTGGCGTCGGGACAAGTTATCAAGAGACCCAGTACTTC. Its translation is CSVGVGTSYQETQYF.

This clonotype was picked up a small number of times. The genes are TRBV29-1 and TRBJ2-5; 10 nucleotides agree with TRBD2. Looked up from germline, CDR1 is SQVTM and CDR2 is ANQGSEA. With V trimmed by 4 bases and J by 5 bases, 7 bases remained unmatched. The CDR3 runs 14 residues. The CDR3 spells CSVAPSGSGETQYF. CDR3 coding DNA: TGCAGCGTTGCCCCTAGCGGGAGTGGGGAGACCCAGTACTTC.

In regard to this clonotype: This may arise from a read error, as a much more abundant clone is one base away. The chain has TRBV19 and TRBJ2-5; 11 bases match TRBD1. Per germline, CDR1 LNHDA and CDR2 SQIVND (reference sequence). The CDR3 runs 15 residues. After removal of 5 bases from V and 3 bases from J, the junction contained 5 bases not matched to a gene. CDR3 nucleotide sequence: TGTGCCAGTAGTCTCAGGACAGGGGGCGAAGAGACCCAGTACTTC. Protein product: CASSLRTGGEETQYF.

The DNA of the CDR3 is TGCGCCAGCAGCTTGTATGGTGATTCTGGAAACACCATATATTTT. Translating it yields CASSLYGDSGNTIYF. The rearrangement uses TRBV5-1 and TRBJ1-3, with D hard to call. Germline lookup yields CDR1 SGHRS and CDR2 YFSETQ. The CDR3 runs to 15 residues. Trimming pared 1 base from V and 1 base from J, leaving 9 bases between.

This clonotype was counted a few times. This sequence joins TRBV5-1 and TRBJ1-6, with TRBD1 as a possible D gene (6 bases). This CDR3 is 16 amino acids long. Trimming removed 4 bases from V and 7 bases from J, with 18 bases in between. The germline V gene encodes CDR1 SGHRS and CDR2 YFSETQ. The CDR3 is CASSPRWGAQNSPLHF. DNA of the CDR3: TGCGCCAGCAGCCCTCGGTGGGGGGCGCAGAATTCACCCCTCCACTTT.

This clonotype was recorded at least ten times. The chain carries TRBV20-1 and TRBJ2-3; 11 positions match TRBD2. V lost 2 bases, J lost 2 bases, and 6 bases stayed unmatched. CDR1 is DFQATT, CDR2 SNEGSKA, per germline (reference sequence). The CDR3 has 16 residues. The CDR3 DNA follows: TGCAGTGCTAGACCCCGACTAGCGGGAAACACAGATACGCAGTATTTT. Translating gives CSARPRLAGNTDTQYF.

This clonotype was observed a few times. This chain joins TRBV27 and TRBJ2-7; D remains unclear. CDR1 and CDR2 from the germline V gene are MNHEY and SMNVEV (reference sequence). Trimming pared 2 bases from V and 6 bases from J, leaving 11 bases between. The CDR3 is made up of 13 amino acids. The CDR3 coding sequence is TGTGCCAGCAGTTTAGGGTCCGTAGGCGAGCAGTACTTC. As protein: CASSLGSVGEQYF.

Note on this clonotype: A read error may explain this, as a much larger clone is one base away. The genes are TRBV13 and TRBJ2-1, with D hard to call. The CDR3 is 13 residues long. Germline assignment: CDR1 PRHDT and CDR2 FYEKMQ (reference sequence). The DNA for the CDR3 is TGTGCCAGCAGCTTAGGGGCGTACAATGGGCAGTTCTTC. It is translated as CASSLGAYNGQFF.

This clonotype was picked up a small number of times. The chain has TRBV9 and TRBJ2-3; no firm D call. CDR3 size: 16 residues. CDR1 is SGDLS, CDR2 YYNGEE, per germline. Trimming removed 0 bases at V and 0 bases at J, with 11 bases between. CDR3 DNA sequence: TGTGCCAGCAGCGTAGGAGTGGCAGTTAGCACAGATACGCAGTATTTT. Amino acids: CASSVGVAVSTDTQYF.

As for this clonotype: Since a much larger clone is just one base distant, this may be a read error. The J gene is TRBJ1-4, the V gene TRBV6-1, with D maybe TRBD1 (6 bases). This CDR3 contains 14 residues. V was cut by 4 bases and J by 8 bases, with 14 bases left in between. The germline V gene encodes CDR1 MNHNS and CDR2 SASEGT. This chain's CDR3 is CASSGGGGAEKLFF. The CDR3 DNA is TGTGCCAGCAGTGGAGGAGGGGGAGCCGAAAAACTGTTTTTT.

This clonotype was seen more than once but under ten times. The chain joins TRBV7-2 to TRBJ2-2; TRBD2 might be the D (5 bases). V was pared by 5 bases and J by 2 bases, with 9 bases between. The germline CDR1 and CDR2 sequences are SGHTA and FQGNSA. The CDR3 consists of 14 residues. The CDR3 sequence: CASSADYNTGELFF. The DNA for the CDR3 is TGTGCCAGCAGCGCCGACTACAACACCGGGGAGCTGTTTTTT.

The chain is built from TRBV5-6 and TRBJ2-1, with D perhaps matching TRBD2 (5 bases). This CDR3 contains 15 residues. V was clipped by 4 bases and J by 9 bases, with 20 bases between them. Germline V gives CDR1 SGHDT, CDR2 YYEEEE. This chain's CDR3 is CASSPTARVAGEQFF. CDR3 nucleotides: TGTGCCAGCAGCCCAACCGCGCGAGTGGCGGGTGAGCAGTTCTTC.

This clonotype appeared many times. This chain joins TRBV6-6 and TRBJ1-1, with TRBD1 matching 8 bases. With V trimmed by 4 bases and J by 0 bases, 4 bases remained unmatched. The CDR3 totals 15 residues. The germline gives CDR1 MNHNY, CDR2 SVGAGI (reference sequence). In nucleotides, the CDR3 is TGTGCCAGCAGTTGGGACAGGAGCCTGAACACTGAAGCTTTCTTT. It encodes CASSWDRSLNTEAFF.

This clonotype was seen ten or more times. The chain recombines TRBV11-2 with TRBJ2-5; D is unclear. The CDR3 sequence is 15 residues long. Germline CDR1 SGHAT, CDR2 FQNNGV. V lost 2 bases, J lost 2 bases, and 12 bases lay in between. CDR3 nucleotide sequence: TGTGCCAGCAGCTTATATGGGTCCGAACAAGAGACCCAGTACTTC. As protein: CASSLYGSEQETQYF.